A selection of T cell receptor beta chains follows, all from one sample in a study of blood T cell repertoires in COVID-19. Only in-frame clones appear in the TCRdb table, and some are missing; sequencing was by immunoSEQ multiplex PCR. The repertoire holds some 98,000 clones, with approximately 79% as singletons. What was sequenced was peripheral blood. These receptors all come from a man between 65 and 85 years old with active or convalescent COVID-19. Each CDR3 is given with its conserved first and last residue. Fields, in order: V gene, CDR3 length, J gene, clone size, D gene, CDR3 DNA, CDR3 protein. A D gene is named only where the DNA matches it firmly. Clone size, where shown, is once, few, many, or a class for clones that have expanded.

v_gene: TRBV5-6; len: 13; j_gene: TRBJ2-7; abundance: -; d_gene: -; CDR3nt: TGTGCCAGCAGCTTGACAGGGAACGGTGCGCAGTACTTC; CDR3aa: CASSLTGNGAQYF
v_gene: TRBV5-8; len: 17; j_gene: TRBJ2-3; abundance: once; d_gene: -; CDR3nt: TGTGCCAGCAGCAACCGGGCGGGTAGTGCTAGCACAGATACGCAGTATTTT; CDR3aa: CASSNRAGSASTDTQYF
v_gene: TRBV7-9; len: 14; j_gene: TRBJ2-7; abundance: -; d_gene: -; CDR3nt: TGTGCCAGCAGCTTAGACCGGACAGACTACGAGCAGTACTTC; CDR3aa: CASSLDRTDYEQYF
v_gene: TRBV24-1; len: 14; j_gene: TRBJ1-2; abundance: -; d_gene: -; CDR3nt: TGTGCCACCAGTGATTCGCCCCCAGGCTATGGCTACACCTTC; CDR3aa: CATSDSPPGYGYTF
v_gene: TRBV30; len: 13; j_gene: TRBJ1-5; abundance: -; d_gene: TRBD1; CDR3nt: TGTGCCTGGAGTACGACAGGGGATCAGCCCCAGCATTTT; CDR3aa: CAWSTTGDQPQHF
v_gene: TRBV5-1; len: 13; j_gene: TRBJ2-7; abundance: once; d_gene: -; CDR3nt: TGCGCCAGCAGTCCGGGTCTTTCCTACGAGCAGTACTTC; CDR3aa: CASSPGLSYEQYF
v_gene: TRBV2; len: 15; j_gene: TRBJ2-7; abundance: -; d_gene: TRBD1; CDR3nt: TGTGCCAGCAGGTCAGGACAGGGGGGACGGTACGAGCAGTACTTC; CDR3aa: CASRSGQGGRYEQYF
v_gene: TRBV5-8; len: 13; j_gene: TRBJ2-1; abundance: -; d_gene: TRBD1; CDR3nt: TGTGCCAGCAGAAGGACAGGGTGGAATGAGCAGTTCTTC; CDR3aa: CASRRTGWNEQFF
v_gene: TRBV7-6; len: 13; j_gene: TRBJ1-1; abundance: -; d_gene: -; CDR3nt: TGTGCCAGCCAGAGACAGGAGAGGACTGAAGCTTTCTTT; CDR3aa: CASQRQERTEAFF
v_gene: TRBV10-2; len: 13; j_gene: TRBJ1-5; abundance: -; d_gene: TRBD1; CDR3nt: TGCGCCAGCCAGGGGGGAGCTGGACAGCCCCAGCATTTT; CDR3aa: CASQGGAGQPQHF
v_gene: TRBV15; len: 13; j_gene: TRBJ2-7; abundance: -; d_gene: -; CDR3nt: TGTGCCACCAGCAGAGGTCCTGCCTACGAGCAGTACTTC; CDR3aa: CATSRGPAYEQYF
v_gene: TRBV7-9; len: 17; j_gene: TRBJ2-7; abundance: -; d_gene: -; CDR3nt: TGTGCCAGCAGCTTAGGAGCAGGGGCCCCTACCCACTACGAGCAGTACTTC; CDR3aa: CASSLGAGAPTHYEQYF
v_gene: TRBV7-9; len: 16; j_gene: TRBJ2-1; abundance: -; d_gene: TRBD2; CDR3nt: TGTGCCAGCAGCTGGCGTCTAGCGGGGGGGCTCGATGAGCAGTTCTTC; CDR3aa: CASSWRLAGGLDEQFF
v_gene: TRBV11-2; len: 15; j_gene: TRBJ2-1; abundance: -; d_gene: TRBD2; CDR3nt: TGTGCCAGCAGCTTACTAGCGGGGGTGTACAATGAGCAGTTCTTC; CDR3aa: CASSLLAGVYNEQFF
v_gene: TRBV20-1; len: 16; j_gene: TRBJ1-6; abundance: few; d_gene: -; CDR3nt: TGCAGTGCTAGTCCCGTTGCGGCAGTCAAGAGTTCACCCCTCCACTTT; CDR3aa: CSASPVAAVKSSPLHF
v_gene: TRBV3-1/TRBV3-2; len: 14; j_gene: TRBJ2-1; abundance: few; d_gene: -; CDR3nt: TGTGCCAGCAGCCAAGTTAGTCAATACAATGAGCAGTTCTTC; CDR3aa: CASSQVSQYNEQFF
v_gene: TRBV4-1; len: 20; j_gene: TRBJ2-2; abundance: -; d_gene: TRBD2; CDR3nt: TGCGCCAGCAGCCAAAAGGTACTAGCGGGGGCTAATCCGAACACCGGGGAGCTGTTTTTT; CDR3aa: CASSQKVLAGANPNTGELFF
v_gene: TRBV6-2/TRBV6-3; len: 13; j_gene: TRBJ2-1; abundance: -; d_gene: -; CDR3nt: TGTGCCAGCAGTTACTCGAGTCCCAATGAGCAGTTCTTC; CDR3aa: CASSYSSPNEQFF
v_gene: TRBV30; len: 15; j_gene: TRBJ2-1; abundance: -; d_gene: TRBD2; CDR3nt: TGTGCCTGGAGTCCTCTAGCGGGGGGGCTATCTGAGCAGTTCTTC; CDR3aa: CAWSPLAGGLSEQFF
v_gene: TRBV11-2; len: 13; j_gene: TRBJ2-3; abundance: -; d_gene: -; CDR3nt: TGTGCCAGCAGCCCCGGACTAACAGATACGCAGTATTTT; CDR3aa: CASSPGLTDTQYF